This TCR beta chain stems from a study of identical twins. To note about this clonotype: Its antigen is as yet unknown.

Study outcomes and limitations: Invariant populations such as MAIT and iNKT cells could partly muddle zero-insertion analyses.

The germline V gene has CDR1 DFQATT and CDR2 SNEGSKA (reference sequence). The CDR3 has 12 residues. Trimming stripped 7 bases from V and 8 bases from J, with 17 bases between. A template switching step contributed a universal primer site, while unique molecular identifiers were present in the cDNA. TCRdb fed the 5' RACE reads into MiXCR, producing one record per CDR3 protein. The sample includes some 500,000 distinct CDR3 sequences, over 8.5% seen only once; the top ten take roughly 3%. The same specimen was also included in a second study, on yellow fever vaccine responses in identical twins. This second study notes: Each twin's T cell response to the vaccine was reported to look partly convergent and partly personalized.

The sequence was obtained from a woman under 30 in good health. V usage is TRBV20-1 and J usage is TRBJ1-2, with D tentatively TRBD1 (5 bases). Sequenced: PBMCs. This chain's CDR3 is CSEGEGVRGYTF. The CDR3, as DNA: TGCAGTGAAGGGGAGGGAGTGAGAGGCTACACCTTC.